Following are 30 T cell receptor beta chains from one sample sequenced in a study of cytomegalovirus exposure and HLA in healthy donors. Using immunoSEQ multiplex PCR, the repertoire was profiled, and TCRdb retains in-frame clones only, with some absent. The profile shows 200,000 or so clones, around nine tenths of them singletons. The sample taken for sequencing was PBMCs. These receptors came from a woman in her late teens or twenties in good health and CMV-seronegative.

The V gene is TRBV19, the J gene TRBJ2-2, with D unresolved. Trimming removed 3 bases at V and 1 base at J, with 12 bases between. Germline loops: CDR1 LNHDA, CDR2 SQIVND (reference sequence). This CDR3 is built from 16 residues. CDR3 residues: CASSMVLQVNTGELFF. In nucleotides, the CDR3 is TGTGCCAGTAGTATGGTTCTTCAGGTGAACACCGGGGAGCTGTTTTTT.

This chain connects TRBV2 to TRBJ2-5, with TRBD1 matching 8 bases. Germline trimming cut 1 base from V and 5 bases from J; bases unmatched to any gene: 15. CDR1 SNHLY and CDR2 FYNNEI come from the germline V gene. The CDR3 runs to 18 residues. In DNA, the CDR3 is TGTGCCAGCAGTGAAGGGTCGGACAGGGTACGCCCCGGGGAGACCCAGTACTTC. Its protein is CASSEGSDRVRPGETQYF.

This clone was found once. The rearrangement uses TRBV2 and TRBJ2-1; TRBD1 matches at 10 bases. The CDR3 has 17 amino acids. V trimming: 6 bases; J trimming: 8 bases; junction bases outside the gene matches: 16. Germline CDR1 and CDR2: SNHLY and FYNNEI. CDR3 protein: CASSALISGTGVDEQFF. The CDR3 coding sequence is TGTGCCAGCAGCGCTTTGATTTCCGGGACAGGGGTCGATGAGCAGTTCTTC.

The gene calls are TRBV9 and TRBJ2-1; 9 nucleotides align to TRBD2. The CDR3 loop spans 15 amino acids. The V segment lost 4 bases and the J segment 9 bases; nucleotides outside the gene matches: 11. Germline CDR1 is SGDLS and CDR2 is YYNGEE. The CDR3 here is CASSSTGTSIAEQFF. The DNA of the CDR3 is TGTGCCAGCAGCTCTACAGGGACTAGCATCGCTGAGCAGTTCTTC.

The genes are TRBV5-1 and TRBJ2-1, with 11 nucleotides matching TRBD2. V shed 1 base, J shed 5 bases, and the junction held 11 bases outside the gene matches. The CDR3 consists of 18 residues. The V gene's germline CDR1 is SGHRS and CDR2 YFSETQ. The CDR3 DNA reads as TGCGCCAGCAGCTTGCCTCGGATAGCGGGAGGGCCTCACAATGAGCAGTTCTTC. Its protein product is CASSLPRIAGGPHNEQFF.

The rearrangement joins TRBV5-1 to TRBJ2-2, with 10 bases aligning to TRBD2. The CDR3 has 18 residues. Germline V gene sequence: CDR1 SGHRS, CDR2 YFSETQ. V lost 1 base to trimming and J lost 5 bases; unmatched junction nucleotides: 11. Here the CDR3 DNA reads TGCGCCAGCAGCTTGAGGGCTAGCGGGAGAGCTAGTACCGGGGAGCTGTTTTTT. It specifies CASSLRASGRASTGELFF.

This chain uses TRBV4-1 with TRBJ1-1; the match to TRBD1 covers 7 bases. The CDR3 extends over 16 amino acids. Unmatched junction bases numbered 5, after V lost 0 bases and J lost 1 base. Germline lookup yields CDR1 MGHRA and CDR2 YSYEKL. CDR3 amino acids: CASSQDRYRGNTEAFF. The CDR3 nucleotides read TGCGCCAGCAGCCAAGACAGGTACAGGGGGAACACTGAAGCTTTCTTT.

The chain couples TRBV5-1 to TRBJ2-1, with 11 bases matching TRBD2. The CDR3 is 15 amino acids. V lost 7 bases and J lost 6; bases outside the gene matches: 9. CDR1 and CDR2 (germline): SGHRS, YFSETQ. CDR3 amino acids: CASQKGLAGGNEQFF. The DNA for the CDR3 is TGCGCCAGCCAAAAAGGGCTAGCGGGAGGCAATGAGCAGTTCTTC.

The chain employs TRBV15 and TRBJ1-4; D gene unclear. CDR3 length equals 17 residues. Between the trimmed V and J ends, which lost 1 base and 0 bases, there was a span of 12 bases. Germline V CDR1 and CDR2: LNHNV, YYDKDF (reference sequence). For the CDR3, the DNA is TGTGCCACCAGCAGAGCTCGTCCCGGAGCAACTAATGAAAAACTGTTTTTT. This sequence encodes CATSRARPGATNEKLFF.

The chain couples TRBV18 to TRBJ2-3; no clear D gene. The CDR3 has 13 residues. V lost 0 bases and J lost 3, with 4 bases in between. Germline loops: CDR1 KGHSH, CDR2 LQKENI. This CDR3 is CASSPPSTDTQYF. The DNA for the CDR3 is TGTGCCAGCTCACCACCGAGTACAGATACGCAGTATTTT.

The rearrangement links TRBV5-1 to TRBJ1-1; TRBD1 is a possible D gene (6 bases). Trimming took off 1 base at V and 1 base at J, with 17 bases between the two ends. There are 17 residues in the CDR3. CDR1 and CDR2 from the germline V gene are SGHRS and YFSETQ. DNA of the CDR3: TGCGCCAGCAGCTTGTTTGGGGGCGACAGAGCGAACACTGAAGCTTTCTTT. Translating gives CASSLFGGDRANTEAFF.

The chain uses TRBV28 and TRBJ1-4; tentatively, D is TRBD1 (5 bases). CDR1 is MDHEN, CDR2 SYDVKM, per germline. CDR3 length: 14 amino acids. V was shortened by 7 bases and J by 8 bases, with 17 bases between the two germline ends. In nucleotides, the CDR3 is TGTGCCAGCAATAACGGGAGGGGAAGGGAAAAACTGTTTTTT. Translation gives CASNNGRGREKLFF.

The chain couples TRBV4-1 to TRBJ2-1, with 10 bases lining up with TRBD1. The germline V gene has CDR1 MGHRA and CDR2 YSYEKL. The J segment lost 1 base and the V segment lost 0 bases, leaving 3 bases of the junction unmatched. The CDR3 is 17 residues long. The CDR3, as DNA: TGCGCCAGCAGCCAAGACCCGGGACAGGGGTCCTACAATGAGCAGTTCTTC. It is translated as CASSQDPGQGSYNEQFF.

The chain joins TRBV4-1 to TRBJ2-7, with TRBD2 identical over 7 bases. The V gene's germline CDR1 is MGHRA and CDR2 YSYEKL. After removal of 1 base from V and 4 bases from J, the junction contained 7 bases not matched to a gene. The CDR3 consists of 15 residues. CDR3 residues: CASSQVEGGWYEQYF. The CDR3 DNA reads TGCGCCAGCAGCCAAGTCGAGGGAGGGTGGTACGAGCAGTACTTC.

The genes are TRBV19 and TRBJ1-1; D may be TRBD1 (6 bases). Trimming stripped 8 bases from V and 0 bases from J, with 13 bases between. Germline CDR1 LNHDA, CDR2 SQIVND (reference sequence). This CDR3 has 14 amino acids. CDR3 loop: CASVDSYMNTEAFF. For the CDR3, the DNA is TGTGCCAGTGTGGACAGCTACATGAACACTGAAGCTTTCTTT.

V usage is TRBV19 and J usage is TRBJ1-2, with D tentatively TRBD1 (6 bases). CDR1 LNHDA and CDR2 SQIVND come from the germline V gene (reference sequence). V was cut by 11 bases and J by 4 bases, with 17 bases left in between. The CDR3 loop spans 13 amino acids. For the CDR3, the DNA is TGTGCCTCATCCGGGGGGCAGGGCTATGGCTACACCTTC. It encodes CASSGGQGYGYTF. The variable domain in full, with the rest retrieved from reference TRBV19 and TRBJ1-2, is DGGITQSPKYLFRKEGQNVTLSCEQNLNHDAMYWYRQDPGQGLRLIYYSQIVNDFQKGDIAEGYSVSREKKESFPLTVTSAQKNPTAFYLCASSGGQGYGYTFGSGTRLTVV.

DNA of the CDR3: TGTGCCAGCGGCGGACTAGCGAGATACAATGAGCAGTTCTTC. Protein: CASGGLARYNEQFF. The rearrangement links TRBV7-9 to TRBJ2-1, with 9 bases aligning to TRBD2. In germline, CDR1 is SEHNR, CDR2 FQNEAQ (reference sequence). V lost 8 bases to trimming and J lost 4 bases; unmatched junction nucleotides: 6. The CDR3 runs to 14 residues. The whole variable domain, filled in from reference TRBV7-9 and TRBJ2-1, reads DTGVSQNPRHKITKRGQNVTFRCDPISEHNRLYWYRQTLGQGPEFLTYFQNEAQLEKSRLLSDRFSAERPKGSFSTLEIQRTEQGDSAMYLCASGGLARYNEQFFGPGTRLTVL.

This chain joins TRBV14 and TRBJ2-5; 11 nucleotides match TRBD2. The CDR3 has 16 residues. Trimming cost V 4 bases and J 5 bases; bases outside gene matches: 9. The germline gives CDR1 SGHDN, CDR2 FVKESK. In nucleotides, the CDR3 is TGTGCCAGCAGCCTCGGCACTAGCGGGAGTTGGGAGACCCAGTACTTC. Its translation: CASSLGTSGSWETQYF.

This chain uses TRBV29-1 with TRBJ2-3; D call uncertain. Looked up from germline, CDR1 is SQVTM and CDR2 is ANQGSEA. The V gene lost 7 bases and the J gene lost 2 bases, with 10 bases spanning the gap. The CDR3 runs 12 residues. The CDR3 loop is CSAVRSTDTQYF. CDR3 in DNA: TGCAGCGCAGTCCGTTCCACAGATACGCAGTATTTT.

The chain uses TRBV30 and TRBJ1-6, with D perhaps matching TRBD1 (6 bases). There are 12 residues in the CDR3. Germline V gene data show CDR1 as GTSNPN and CDR2 as SVGIG (reference sequence). The CDR3 nucleotides read TGTGCTCGAGGACAGCTGAATTCACCCCTCCACTTT. It yields the protein CARGQLNSPLHF.

Notes on this clone: Additional DNA sequences in this sample encode the identical CDR3. The chain carries TRBV10-3 and TRBJ2-4; D ambiguous. Per the germline V gene, CDR1 is ENHRY and CDR2 is SYGVKD. The V gene lost 10 bases and the J gene lost 7 bases, with 17 bases spanning the gap. This CDR3 region has 13 residues. The CDR3 reads CASLGRLGNIQYF. The CDR3 DNA reads TGTGCCAGCTTGGGTCGCCTCGGGAACATTCAGTACTTC.

J is TRBJ2-5 and V is TRBV15; TRBD2 might be the D (5 bases). This CDR3 comprises 15 residues. Germline V gene sequence: CDR1 LNHNV, CDR2 YYDKDF (reference sequence). Trimming cost V 5 bases and J 7 bases, with 20 bases left between them. CDR3 loop: CATSLSPPGSGTQYF. For the CDR3, the DNA is TGTGCCACCAGCTTGAGTCCCCCGGGATCTGGGACCCAGTACTTC. The whole variable domain, filled in from reference TRBV15 and TRBJ2-5, reads DAMVIQNPRYQVTQFGKPVTLSCSQTLNHNVMYWYQQKSSQAPKLLFHYYDKDFNNEADTPDNFQSRRPNTSFCFLDIRSPGLGDTAMYLCATSLSPPGSGTQYFGPGTRLLVL.

V is TRBV5-1 and J is TRBJ1-3, with 7 bases lining up with TRBD1. The CDR3 has 14 amino acids. Losses at the gene ends were 10 bases for V and 8 bases for J; bases not matched to a gene: 15. Germline lookup yields CDR1 SGHRS and CDR2 YFSETQ. In DNA form, the CDR3 reads TGCGCCGACCGAAGGGGGCTTCCGGTGGACACCATATATTTT. Protein: CADRRGLPVDTIYF. Filled out from reference TRBV5-1 and TRBJ1-3, the complete variable domain reads KAGVTQTPRYLIKTRGQQVTLSCSPISGHRSVSWYQQTPGQGLQFLFEYFSETQRNKGNFPGRFSGRQFSNSRSEMNVSTLELGDSALYLCADRRGLPVDTIYFGEGSWLTVV.

CDR3: CASSSGQMNTEAFF. As DNA, the CDR3 is TGCGCCAGCAGCTCTGGACAGATGAACACTGAAGCTTTCTTT. The V gene is TRBV5-1, the J gene TRBJ1-1; D possibly corresponds to TRBD1 (6 bases). The V end was cut by 3 bases, the J end by 0 bases, with 9 bases between. The length of the CDR3 is 14 residues. Per germline, CDR1 SGHRS and CDR2 YFSETQ. The full variable domain, in which reference TRBV5-1 and TRBJ1-1 provide the parts outside the CDR3, is KAGVTQTPRYLIKTRGQQVTLSCSPISGHRSVSWYQQTPGQGLQFLFEYFSETQRNKGNFPGRFSGRQFSNSRSEMNVSTLELGDSALYLCASSSGQMNTEAFFGQGTRLTVV.

The chain carries TRBV28 and TRBJ1-2; D is possibly TRBD1 (5 bases). Germline assignment: CDR1 MDHEN and CDR2 SYDVKM. With 6 bases removed from V and 5 bases from J, the gap between germline ends came to 25 bases. CDR3 length: 17 residues. CDR3 DNA: TGTGCCAGCAGCACACCCACGAGTGGGGGAGGGAGGTATGGCTACACCTTC. Translated, it gives CASSTPTSGGGRYGYTF.

The sample holds a few counts of this clone. CDR3 residues: CASSRPGTSANEQFF. The DNA for the CDR3 is TGTGCCAGCAGCCGACCCGGGACTAGTGCCAATGAGCAGTTCTTC. This chain links TRBV7-2 with TRBJ2-1; 8 bases match TRBD2. The CDR3 length is 15 residues. Germline V gene data show CDR1 as SGHTA and CDR2 as FQGNSA. The V segment lost 5 bases and the J segment 6 bases; nucleotides outside the gene matches: 9.

This chain joins TRBV5-4 and TRBJ1-4, with 9 nucleotides matching TRBD1. The CDR3 runs to 15 residues. The germline gives CDR1 SGHNT, CDR2 YYREEE (reference sequence). After removal of 0 bases from V and 8 bases from J, the junction contained 5 bases not matched to a gene. CDR3 residues: CASSLGGTGREKLFF. CDR3 bases: TGTGCCAGCAGCTTGGGAGGGACAGGGAGGGAAAAACTGTTTTTT.

The chain recombines TRBV2 with TRBJ2-3; 10 bases match TRBD2. J was trimmed by 1 base and V by 8 bases; bases with no gene match: 3. The CDR3 length is 14 residues. CDR1 and CDR2 from the germline V gene are SNHLY and FYNNEI. CDR3 DNA sequence: TGTGCCAGCCTCAGCGGGAGGGGCACAGATACGCAGTATTTT. Translation gives CASLSGRGTDTQYF.

J is TRBJ2-7 and V is TRBV28; 9 positions agree with TRBD2. Germline CDR1 MDHEN, CDR2 SYDVKM. The CDR3 runs 14 residues. The CDR3 DNA reads TGTGCTTCCAATGTGGCGGGAGGGCCCTACGAGCAGTACTTC. Protein product: CASNVAGGPYEQYF.

The chain is built from TRBV5-1 and TRBJ1-1; 7 positions match TRBD1. The germline CDR1 and CDR2 sequences are SGHRS and YFSETQ. V lost 3 bases and J lost 7; bases outside the gene matches: 12. The CDR3 covers 15 residues. CDR3 nucleotide sequence: TGCGCCAGCAGCTCCCAGGGGGAAGGGAGTGGTGAAGCTTTCTTT. Protein: CASSSQGEGSGEAFF. The full variable domain, rest sourced from reference TRBV5-1 and TRBJ1-1, is KAGVTQTPRYLIKTRGQQVTLSCSPISGHRSVSWYQQTPGQGLQFLFEYFSETQRNKGNFPGRFSGRQFSNSRSEMNVSTLELGDSALYLCASSSQGEGSGEAFFGQGTRLTVV.